These 14 T cell receptor beta chains were sequenced from one sample in a study of blood T cell repertoires in COVID-19. Using immunoSEQ multiplex PCR, the repertoire was profiled, and TCRdb retains in-frame clones only, with some absent. The sample contains over 150,000 clones, roughly 86% of which appear only once. The source material was peripheral blood. The receptors here all came from a man aged 55-75 years with COVID-19, enrolled during active disease.

The CDR3 is CASSQGNTEAFF. The CDR3 DNA reads as TGCGCCAGCAGTCAGGGTAACACTGAAGCTTTCTTT. This sequence joins TRBV10-2 and TRBJ1-1; D may be TRBD1 (5 bases). Trimming stripped 5 bases from V and 2 bases from J, with 6 bases between. CDR1 is WSHSY and CDR2 is SAAADI in the germline V gene. The CDR3 is 12 residues long.

V usage is TRBV19 and J usage is TRBJ1-6; 7 nucleotides match TRBD1. After removal of 3 bases from V and 2 bases from J, the junction contained 7 bases not matched to a gene. This CDR3 spans 17 amino acids. The germline gives CDR1 LNHDA, CDR2 SQIVND (reference sequence). The CDR3 spells CASSMVQGEAYNSPLHF. CDR3 bases: TGTGCCAGTAGTATGGTCCAGGGGGAAGCCTATAATTCACCCCTCCACTTT.

The V call is TRBV7-2, the J call TRBJ1-5; no clear D. The CDR3 totals 15 residues. The germline V gene encodes CDR1 SGHTA and CDR2 FQGNSA. Deletions cut 0 bases from V and 4 bases from J, with 10 bases between. The CDR3 sequence is CASSLAGMSNQPQHF. In nucleotides, the CDR3 is TGTGCCAGCAGCTTAGCCGGGATGTCAAATCAGCCCCAGCATTTT.

In this sample, this clone turned up once. The genes are TRBV14 and TRBJ2-5; 7 nucleotides align to TRBD2. Germline V gives CDR1 SGHDN, CDR2 FVKESK. CDR3 size: 16 residues. The ends lost 4 bases at V and 4 bases at J; junction bases unmatched: 12. CDR3: CASSPYLAGAGETQYF. CDR3 nucleotide sequence: TGTGCCAGCAGCCCCTACCTGGCGGGAGCGGGAGAGACCCAGTACTTC. Together with reference TRBV14 and TRBJ2-5, the CDR3 gives the full variable domain: EAGVTQFPSHSVIEKGQTVTLRCDPISGHDNLYWYRRVMGKEIKFLLHFVKESKQDESGMPNNRFLAERTGGTYSTLKVQPAELEDSGVYFCASSPYLAGAGETQYFGPGTRLLVL.

The gene calls are TRBV28 and TRBJ1-2; possible D gene TRBD1, 6 bases. V was cut by 6 bases and J by 7 bases, with 15 bases left in between. The CDR3 loop spans 13 amino acids. The germline V gene encodes CDR1 MDHEN and CDR2 SYDVKM. DNA of the CDR3: TGTGCCAGCAGCCCTTCAGGGGCGGGTGGCTACACCTTC. This encodes CASSPSGAGGYTF.

This clone occurred once. The gene calls are TRBV7-8 and TRBJ1-5; D unresolved. The germline V and J ends were trimmed by 0 bases and 1 base, with 4 bases remaining between them. The germline gives CDR1 SGHVS, CDR2 FQNEAQ. This CDR3 is 14 amino acids long. The DNA for the CDR3 is TGTGCCAGCAGCTTAGCTAGCAGCAATCAGCCCCAGCATTTT. This gives the protein CASSLASSNQPQHF. Filled out from reference TRBV7-8 and TRBJ1-5, the complete variable domain reads GAGVSQSPRYKVAKRGQDVALRCDPISGHVSLFWYQQALGQGPEFLTYFQNEAQLDKSGLPSDRFFAERPEGSVSTLKIQRTQQEDSAVYLCASSLASSNQPQHFGDGTRLSIL.

This clone has just one count. The chain combines TRBV11-3 with TRBJ2-7, with D perhaps matching TRBD2 (6 bases). Per the germline V gene, CDR1 is SGHNT and CDR2 is YENEEA. Between the trimmed V and J ends, which lost 0 bases and 5 bases, there was a span of 14 bases. The CDR3 covers 15 residues. The CDR3 is CASSLEKTRGNEQYF. For the CDR3, the DNA is TGTGCCAGCAGCTTAGAGAAGACTAGAGGGAACGAGCAGTACTTC.

The chain is built from TRBV6-5 and TRBJ1-2; the D gene is possibly TRBD1 (5 bases). The V and J ends lost 6 bases and 7 bases respectively, with 12 bases between them. The CDR3 extends over 12 amino acids. Germline V gene data show CDR1 as MNHEY and CDR2 as SVGAGI. The CDR3 bases are TGTGCCAGCAGGATCCAGGGAGGTGGCTACACCTTC. As protein: CASRIQGGGYTF.

This clone was observed a handful of times. Here the CDR3 DNA reads TGTGCCAGCAGCCCCTCCCCTAGCGGGGGGGCCGGAGACATTCAGTACTTC. This translates into CASSPSPSGGAGDIQYF. This chain uses TRBV3-1 (or the pseudogene TRBV3-2) with TRBJ2-4, with 12 bases fitting TRBD2. Germline CDR1 and CDR2: LGHDT and YNNKEL (reference sequence). The CDR3 contains 17 residues. The ends lost 4 bases at V and 8 bases at J; junction bases unmatched: 12.

The sample holds one count of this clone. The CDR3 DNA sequence: TGTGCCAGTAGTATTACGGTTAACTATGGCTACACCTTC. This gives the protein CASSITVNYGYTF. The genes are TRBV19 and TRBJ1-2, with D hard to call. V lost 3 bases to trimming and J lost 1 base, with 6 bases between them. Germline V gives CDR1 LNHDA, CDR2 SQIVND (reference sequence). This CDR3 spans 13 amino acids. Using reference TRBV19 and TRBJ1-2 for the parts outside the CDR3, the full variable domain is DGGITQSPKYLFRKEGQNVTLSCEQNLNHDAMYWYRQDPGQGLRLIYYSQIVNDFQKGDIAEGYSVSREKKESFPLTVTSAQKNPTAFYLCASSITVNYGYTFGSGTRLTVV.

The V and J genes are TRBV13 and TRBJ2-7, with 7 bases that match TRBD2. The CDR3 is made up of 15 amino acids. The germline gives CDR1 PRHDT, CDR2 FYEKMQ (reference sequence). The junction had 12 bases not matched to a gene; V was cut back by 3 bases and J by 7 bases. The CDR3 DNA follows: TGTGCCAGCAGCTTCGGTGGGAGGGCAGGTAGGGAGCAGTACTTC. This codes for CASSFGGRAGREQYF.

The sample holds a few counts of this clone. Other DNA variants within this sample encode the same CDR3. The rearrangement uses TRBV5-5 and TRBJ1-2; 7 positions agree with TRBD1. V trimming: 0 bases; J trimming: 4 bases; junction bases outside the gene matches: 3. Looked up from germline, CDR1 is SGHKS and CDR2 is YYEKEE (reference sequence). This CDR3 has 14 amino acids. The CDR3 protein is CASSLGQGVYGYTF. The CDR3 DNA sequence: TGTGCCAGCAGCTTGGGACAGGGCGTCTATGGCTACACCTTC.

This clone was seen once. The genes are TRBV11-2 and TRBJ1-4; tentatively, D is TRBD1 (5 bases). Between the trimmed V and J ends, which lost 8 bases and 3 bases, there was a span of 7 bases. CDR3 length: 12 residues. Per germline, CDR1 SGHAT and CDR2 FQNNGV. The CDR3 here is CASSRANEKLFF. The CDR3 region has the DNA TGTGCCAGCTCCAGGGCTAATGAAAAACTGTTTTTT.

The chain recombines TRBV5-1 with TRBJ2-3; D gene unclear. Germline loops: CDR1 SGHRS, CDR2 YFSETQ. V was cut by 0 bases and J by 2 bases, with 7 bases left in between. The CDR3 is 14 amino acids. In nucleotides, the CDR3 is TGCGCCAGCAGCTTGGTTCCAGACACAGATACGCAGTATTTT. It specifies CASSLVPDTDTQYF.